This T cell receptor (beta chain) is drawn from a study of OX40 agonist ivuxolimab in advanced cancers. The method was immunoSEQ multiplex PCR; TCRdb's version includes in-frame clones alone and lacks a portion of them. In the table there are tens of thousands of clones, around 86% of which are singletons. The CDR3 totals 15 residues. The V end lost 2 bases, the J end lost 1 base, and 8 bases lay between the germline ends. Germline-derived CDR1 and CDR2 are KGHSH and LQKENI. This clonotype originated in an adult with an advanced solid tumor such as melanoma, head and neck, liver or kidney cancer. The chain has TRBV18 and TRBJ1-4; D uncertain. The source was CD4+ or CD8+ T cells sorted from blood, collected in a trial of the OX40 agonist ivuxolimab. The CDR3 region has the DNA TGTGCCAGCTCACCAAAATCAGGAACTAATGAAAAACTGTTTTTT. Its translation: CASSPKSGTNEKLFF. The entire variable domain, with the rest obtained from reference TRBV18 and TRBJ1-4, is as follows: NAGVMQNPRHLVRRRGQEARLRCSPMKGHSHVYWYRQLPEEGLKFMVYLQKENIIDESGMPKERFSAEFPKEGPSILRIQQVVRGDSAAYFCASSPKSGTNEKLFFGSGTQLSVL.